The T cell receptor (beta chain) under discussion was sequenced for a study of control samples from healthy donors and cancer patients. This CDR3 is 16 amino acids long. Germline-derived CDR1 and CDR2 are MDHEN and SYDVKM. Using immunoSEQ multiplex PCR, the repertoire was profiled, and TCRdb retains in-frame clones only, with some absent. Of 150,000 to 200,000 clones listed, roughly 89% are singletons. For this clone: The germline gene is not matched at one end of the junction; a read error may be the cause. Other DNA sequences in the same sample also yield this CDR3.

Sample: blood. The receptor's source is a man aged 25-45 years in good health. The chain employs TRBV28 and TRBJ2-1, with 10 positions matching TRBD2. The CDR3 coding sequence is TGCGCCAGCAGTTTGGGTCTATTAGCGGGAGGCGATGAGCAGTTCTTC. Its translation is CASSLGLLAGGDEQFF.